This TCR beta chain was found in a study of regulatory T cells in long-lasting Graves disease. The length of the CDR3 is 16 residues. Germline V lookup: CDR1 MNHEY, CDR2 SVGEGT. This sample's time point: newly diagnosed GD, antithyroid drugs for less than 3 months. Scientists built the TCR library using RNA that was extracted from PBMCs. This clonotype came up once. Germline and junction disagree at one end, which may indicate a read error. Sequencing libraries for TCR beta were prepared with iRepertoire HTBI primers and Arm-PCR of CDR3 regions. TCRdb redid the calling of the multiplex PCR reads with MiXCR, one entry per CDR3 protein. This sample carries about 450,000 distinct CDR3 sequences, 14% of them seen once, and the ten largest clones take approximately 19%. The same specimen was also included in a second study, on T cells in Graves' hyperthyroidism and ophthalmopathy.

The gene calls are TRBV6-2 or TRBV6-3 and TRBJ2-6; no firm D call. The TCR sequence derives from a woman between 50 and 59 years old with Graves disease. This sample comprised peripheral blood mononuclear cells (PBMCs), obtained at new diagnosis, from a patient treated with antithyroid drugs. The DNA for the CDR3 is TGTGCCAGCAGTTCTTGGGGTGGCTCTGGGACCAACGTCCTGACTTTC. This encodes CASSSWGGSGTNVLTF.